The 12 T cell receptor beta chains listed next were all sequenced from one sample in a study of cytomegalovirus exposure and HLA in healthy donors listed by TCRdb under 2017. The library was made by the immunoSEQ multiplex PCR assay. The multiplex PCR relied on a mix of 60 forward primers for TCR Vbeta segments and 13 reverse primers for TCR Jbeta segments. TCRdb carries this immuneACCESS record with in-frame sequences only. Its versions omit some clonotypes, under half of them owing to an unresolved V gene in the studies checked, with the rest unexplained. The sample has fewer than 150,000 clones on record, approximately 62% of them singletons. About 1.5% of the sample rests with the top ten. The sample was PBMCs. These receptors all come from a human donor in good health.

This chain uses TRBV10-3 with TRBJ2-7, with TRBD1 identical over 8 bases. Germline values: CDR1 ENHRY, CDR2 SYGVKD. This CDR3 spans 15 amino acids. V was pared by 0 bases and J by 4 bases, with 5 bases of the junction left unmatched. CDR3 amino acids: CAISESGQADYEQYF. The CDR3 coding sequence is TGTGCCATCAGTGAGTCGGGACAGGCCGATTACGAGCAGTACTTC.

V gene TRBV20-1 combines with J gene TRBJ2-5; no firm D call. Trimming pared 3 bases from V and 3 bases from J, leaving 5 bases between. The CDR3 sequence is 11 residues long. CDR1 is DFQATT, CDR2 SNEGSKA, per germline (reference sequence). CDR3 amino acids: CSARTKETQYF. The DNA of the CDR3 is TGCAGTGCTAGGACAAAAGAGACCCAGTACTTC.

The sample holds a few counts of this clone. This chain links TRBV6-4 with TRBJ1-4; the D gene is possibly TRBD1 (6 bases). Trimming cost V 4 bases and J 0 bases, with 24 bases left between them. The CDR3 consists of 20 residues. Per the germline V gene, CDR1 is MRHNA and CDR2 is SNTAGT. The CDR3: CASSATGTLNKRPTNEKLFF. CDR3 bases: TGTGCCAGCAGTGCAACCGGGACATTGAACAAGAGACCAACTAATGAAAAACTGTTTTTT.

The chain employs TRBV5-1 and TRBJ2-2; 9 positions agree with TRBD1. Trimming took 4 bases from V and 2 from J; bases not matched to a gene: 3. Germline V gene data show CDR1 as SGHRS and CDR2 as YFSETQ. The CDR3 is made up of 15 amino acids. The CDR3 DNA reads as TGCGCCAGCAGCCGGGGACAGGGCAACACCGGGGAGCTGTTTTTT. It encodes CASSRGQGNTGELFF.

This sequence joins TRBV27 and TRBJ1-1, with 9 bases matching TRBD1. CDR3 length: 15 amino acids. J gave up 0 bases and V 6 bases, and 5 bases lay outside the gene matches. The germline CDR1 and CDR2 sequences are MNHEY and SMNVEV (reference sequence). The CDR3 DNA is TGTGCCAGCAGGGAACAGGGGGCCTTGAACACTGAAGCTTTCTTT. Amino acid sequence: CASREQGALNTEAFF.

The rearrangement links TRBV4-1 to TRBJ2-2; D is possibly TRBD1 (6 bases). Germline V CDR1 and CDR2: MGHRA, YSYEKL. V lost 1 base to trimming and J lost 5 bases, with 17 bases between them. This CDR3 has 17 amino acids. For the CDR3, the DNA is TGCGCCAGCAGCCAAGCGGCGGGCAGGGGAGATACCGGGGAGCTGTTTTTT. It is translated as CASSQAAGRGDTGELFF.

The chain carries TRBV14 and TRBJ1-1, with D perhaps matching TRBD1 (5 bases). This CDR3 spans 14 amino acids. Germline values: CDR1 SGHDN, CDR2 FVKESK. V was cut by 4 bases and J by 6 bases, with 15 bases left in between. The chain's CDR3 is CASSPLGEEAEAFF. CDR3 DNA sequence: TGTGCCAGCAGCCCCTTAGGGGAGGAGGCTGAAGCTTTCTTT.

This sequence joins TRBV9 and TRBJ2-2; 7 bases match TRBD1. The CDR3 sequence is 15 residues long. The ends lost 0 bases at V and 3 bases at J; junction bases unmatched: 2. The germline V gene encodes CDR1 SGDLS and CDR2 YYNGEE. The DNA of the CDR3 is TGTGCCAGCAGCGTAGGACAGGGTGACACCGGGGAGCTGTTTTTT. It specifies CASSVGQGDTGELFF.

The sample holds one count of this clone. As DNA, the CDR3 is TGTGCCAGCAGTTCCCAGGGGGAACTGTTTTTT. Protein: CASSSQGELFF. The rearrangement links TRBV28 to TRBJ1-4; the match to TRBD1 covers 7 bases. J lost 12 bases, V lost 4 bases, and 2 bases had no gene match. Looked up from germline, CDR1 is MDHEN and CDR2 is SYDVKM. This CDR3 spans 11 amino acids. Full variable domain (missing parts from reference TRBV28 and TRBJ1-4): DVKVTQSSRYLVKRTGEKVFLECVQDMDHENMFWYRQDPGLGLRLIYFSYDVKMKEKGDIPEGYSVSREKKERFSLILESASTNQTSMYLCASSSQGELFFGSGTQLSVL.

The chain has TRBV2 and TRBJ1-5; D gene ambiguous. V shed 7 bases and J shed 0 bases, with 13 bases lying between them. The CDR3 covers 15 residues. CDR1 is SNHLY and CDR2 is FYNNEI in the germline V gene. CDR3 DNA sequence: TGTGCCAGCACGTCCGAGAATATTAGCAATCAGCCCCAGCATTTT. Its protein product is CASTSENISNQPQHF.

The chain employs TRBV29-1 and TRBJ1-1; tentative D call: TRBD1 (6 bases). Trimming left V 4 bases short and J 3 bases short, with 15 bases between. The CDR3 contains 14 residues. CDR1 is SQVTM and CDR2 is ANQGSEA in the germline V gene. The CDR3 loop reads CSVGTGSMDTEAFF. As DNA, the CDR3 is TGCAGCGTTGGTACAGGGAGTATGGACACTGAAGCTTTCTTT.

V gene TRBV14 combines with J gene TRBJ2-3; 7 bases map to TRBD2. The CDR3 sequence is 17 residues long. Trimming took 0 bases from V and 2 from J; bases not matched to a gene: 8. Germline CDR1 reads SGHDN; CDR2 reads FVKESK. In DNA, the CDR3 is TGTGCCAGCAGCCAAGATCTAGGTAGCGGGTTCACAGATACGCAGTATTTT. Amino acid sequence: CASSQDLGSGFTDTQYF.